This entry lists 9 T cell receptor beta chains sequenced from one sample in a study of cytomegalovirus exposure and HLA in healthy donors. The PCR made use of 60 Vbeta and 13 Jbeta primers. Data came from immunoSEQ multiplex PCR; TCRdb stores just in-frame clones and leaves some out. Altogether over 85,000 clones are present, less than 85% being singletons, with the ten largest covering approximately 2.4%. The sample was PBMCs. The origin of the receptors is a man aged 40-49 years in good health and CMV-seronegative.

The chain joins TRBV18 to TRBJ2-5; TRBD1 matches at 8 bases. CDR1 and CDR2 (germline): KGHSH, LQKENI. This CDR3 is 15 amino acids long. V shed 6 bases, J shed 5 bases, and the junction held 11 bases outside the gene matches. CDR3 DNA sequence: TGTGCCAGCTCGCGCGAAACAGGGGGTGGTGAGACCCAGTACTTC. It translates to CASSRETGGGETQYF.

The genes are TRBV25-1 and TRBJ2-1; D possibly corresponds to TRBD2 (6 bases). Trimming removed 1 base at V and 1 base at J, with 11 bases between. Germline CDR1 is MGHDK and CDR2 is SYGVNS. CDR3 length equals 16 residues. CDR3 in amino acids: CASSELGAGSYNEQFF. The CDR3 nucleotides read TGTGCCAGCAGTGAATTAGGGGCGGGGTCCTACAATGAGCAGTTCTTC.

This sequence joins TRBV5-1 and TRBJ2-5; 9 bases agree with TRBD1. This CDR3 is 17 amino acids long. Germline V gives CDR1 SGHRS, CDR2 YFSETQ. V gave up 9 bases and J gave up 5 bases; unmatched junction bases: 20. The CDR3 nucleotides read TGCGCCACCGCGAAACAGGGGGCTGTATCTAGTGGGGAGACCCAGTACTTC. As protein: CATAKQGAVSSGETQYF. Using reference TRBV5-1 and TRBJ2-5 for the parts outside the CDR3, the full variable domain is KAGVTQTPRYLIKTRGQQVTLSCSPISGHRSVSWYQQTPGQGLQFLFEYFSETQRNKGNFPGRFSGRQFSNSRSEMNVSTLELGDSALYLCATAKQGAVSSGETQYFGPGTRLLVL.

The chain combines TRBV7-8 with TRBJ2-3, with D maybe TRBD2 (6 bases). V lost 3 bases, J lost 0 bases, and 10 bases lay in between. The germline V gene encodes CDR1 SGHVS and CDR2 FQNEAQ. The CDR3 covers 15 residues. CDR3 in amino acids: CASSFGTSSTDTQYF. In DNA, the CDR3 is TGTGCCAGCAGCTTCGGGACTTCTAGCACAGATACGCAGTATTTT.

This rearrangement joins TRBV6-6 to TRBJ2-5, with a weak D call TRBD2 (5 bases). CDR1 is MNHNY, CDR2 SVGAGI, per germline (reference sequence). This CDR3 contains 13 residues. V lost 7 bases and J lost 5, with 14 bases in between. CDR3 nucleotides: TGTGCCAGCAACCAGCCGGGGTCGGAGACCCAGTACTTC. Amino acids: CASNQPGSETQYF.

CDR3 sequence reads: CASSYSAGAGNTIYF. Written as DNA, the CDR3 is TGTGCCAGCAGTTACTCGGCCGGAGCTGGAAACACCATATATTTT. The chain couples TRBV6-6 to TRBJ1-3; D unresolved. V lost 0 bases and J 2 bases, leaving 8 bases between the germline ends. Looked up from germline, CDR1 is MNHNY and CDR2 is SVGAGI (reference sequence). This CDR3 has 15 amino acids.

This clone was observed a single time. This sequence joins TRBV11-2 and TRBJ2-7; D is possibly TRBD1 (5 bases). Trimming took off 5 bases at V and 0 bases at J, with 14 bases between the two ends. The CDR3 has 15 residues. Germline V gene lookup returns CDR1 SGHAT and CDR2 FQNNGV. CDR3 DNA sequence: TGTGCCAGCAGCCCAATGGGGCACAGCTCCTACGAGCAGTACTTC. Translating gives CASSPMGHSSYEQYF.

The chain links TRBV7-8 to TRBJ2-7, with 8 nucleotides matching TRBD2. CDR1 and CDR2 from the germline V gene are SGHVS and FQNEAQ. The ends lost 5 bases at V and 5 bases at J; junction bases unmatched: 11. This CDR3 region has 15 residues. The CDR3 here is CASSPGRGVLDEQYF. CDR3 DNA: TGTGCCAGCAGCCCTGGGCGGGGGGTCCTGGACGAGCAGTACTTC.

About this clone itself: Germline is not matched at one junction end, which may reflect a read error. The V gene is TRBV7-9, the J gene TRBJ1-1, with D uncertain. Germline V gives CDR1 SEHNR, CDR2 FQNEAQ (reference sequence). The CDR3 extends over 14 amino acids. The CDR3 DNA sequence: TGTTCCAGCAGCGCGGATAGACGGTCTATTGAAGCTTTCTTT. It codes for CSSSADRRSIEAFF.